These 16 T cell receptor beta chains originate from one sample sequenced in a study of CD8 T cells in Susac syndrome. Random hexamers were used to reverse transcribe the RNA input (about 0.5 to 1 ug). TCRdb re-derived calls from the immunoSEQ multiplex PCR reads in MiXCR, one entry per CDR3 protein. The sample yields around 190,000 distinct CDR3 sequences, roughly 96% seen once. Sequencing was done on a sample of CD4+ T cells from PBMCs. Every receptor here comes from a human donor in good health.

V usage is TRBV12-3 or TRBV12-4 and J usage is TRBJ1-1; D is perhaps TRBD1 (5 bases). The V end was cut by 4 bases, the J end by 0 bases, with 9 bases between. CDR3 length: 14 residues. The CDR3 is CASSWGGMNTEAFF. The CDR3 DNA sequence: TGTGCCAGCAGTTGGGGGGGAATGAACACTGAAGCTTTCTTT.

The genes are TRBV9 and TRBJ1-2; D is perhaps TRBD1 (6 bases). The CDR3 totals 17 residues. Germline-derived CDR1 and CDR2 are SGDLS and YYNGEE. The V end was cut by 3 bases, the J end by 8 bases, with 26 bases between. In nucleotides, the CDR3 is TGTGCCAGCAGCGCCCACGGTCGCGGGGGGTCAGGGGAAGGCTACACCTTC. Protein product: CASSAHGRGGSGEGYTF.

The rearrangement links TRBV7-9 to TRBJ2-1, with TRBD1 matching over 10 bases. Per the germline V gene, CDR1 is SEHNR and CDR2 is FQNEAQ (reference sequence). This CDR3 has 16 amino acids. V was clipped by 6 bases and J by 8 bases; unmatched bases: 13. Written as DNA, the CDR3 is TGTGCCAGCAGAAACCGACCGGGACAGGGGTCCGATGAGCAGTTCTTC. Translating it yields CASRNRPGQGSDEQFF.

This clonotype was picked up one time. The J gene is TRBJ2-4, the V gene TRBV3-1; D possibly corresponds to TRBD1 (6 bases). V lost 5 bases to trimming and J lost 2 bases, with 16 bases between them. The CDR3 runs to 16 residues. Germline V gene sequence: CDR1 LGHDT, CDR2 YNNKEL (reference sequence). CDR3 bases: TGTGCCAGCAGCTATTCGACACAGGGACCCAAAAACATTCAGTACTTC. This translates into CASSYSTQGPKNIQYF.

The rearrangement joins TRBV6-2 or TRBV6-3 to TRBJ1-2; D remains unclear. This CDR3 has 11 amino acids. Looked up from germline, CDR1 is MNHEY and CDR2 is SVGEGT. The CDR3 region is CAESFEVGYTF. The CDR3 DNA reads as TGTGCAGAATCCTTCGAGGTGGGCTACACCTTC.

Details on this clonotype: A read error may account for a junction end that differs from germline. The gene calls are TRBV7-7 and TRBJ2-1; D is unresolved. The CDR3 contains 13 residues. CDR1 is SSHAT and CDR2 is FNYEAQ in the germline V gene (reference sequence). The CDR3 DNA reads TGTGCTAGCAGCTTAGTCGGAGTGGATGAGCAGTTCTTC. Its translation: CASSLVGVDEQFF.

This clonotype occurred once. The CDR3 region is CSADSTSGGRYNEQFF. DNA of the CDR3: TGCAGTGCTGACTCGACTAGCGGGGGGAGATACAATGAGCAGTTCTTC. The rearrangement links TRBV20-1 to TRBJ2-1; 13 nucleotides align to TRBD2. The CDR3 totals 16 residues. Germline assignment: CDR1 DFQATT and CDR2 SNEGSKA (reference sequence). Germline trimming cut 5 bases from V and 4 bases from J; bases unmatched to any gene: 8.

The chain is built from TRBV6-5 and TRBJ1-1, with TRBD1 as a possible D gene (6 bases). Looked up from germline, CDR1 is MNHEY and CDR2 is SVGAGI. The CDR3 is made up of 14 amino acids. V was pared by 6 bases and J by 4 bases, with 15 bases between. As DNA, the CDR3 is TGTGCCAGCAGAAGGGGGGAGCGGAGCACTGAAGCTTTCTTT. Translation gives CASRRGERSTEAFF.

For the CDR3, the DNA is TGTGCCACCAGCAGAGGCAGGGCTTGGGCCAAAAACATTCAGTACTTC. This translates into CATSRGRAWAKNIQYF. The chain has TRBV15 and TRBJ2-4, with D maybe TRBD1 (5 bases). The CDR3 loop spans 16 amino acids. Trimming shortened V by 1 base and J by 1 base, and 11 bases separated the two germline ends. Germline loops: CDR1 LNHNV, CDR2 YYDKDF (reference sequence).

This chain uses TRBV29-1 with TRBJ2-3, with unresolved D. The CDR3 consists of 12 residues. Per germline, CDR1 SQVTM and CDR2 ANQGSEA. With 8 bases removed from V and 4 bases from J, the gap between germline ends came to 13 bases. Here the CDR3 reads CSSPRGADTQYF. In nucleotides, the CDR3 is TGCAGCTCCCCCCGAGGTGCAGATACGCAGTATTTT.

DNA for the CDR3: TGCGCCAGCAGTCAAGGGGGCTGGGGGACTGAAGCTTTCTTT. Translation: CASSQGGWGTEAFF. V is TRBV5-1 and J is TRBJ1-1; 7 bases match TRBD1. Losses at the gene ends were 5 bases for V and 5 bases for J; bases not matched to a gene: 9. The CDR3 is 14 amino acids. Germline V gene sequence: CDR1 SGHRS, CDR2 YFSETQ.

The chain links TRBV7-2 to TRBJ2-5; a possible D gene is TRBD2 (5 bases). The V gene lost 1 base and the J gene lost 7 bases, with 16 bases spanning the gap. There are 15 residues in the CDR3. The germline CDR1 and CDR2 sequences are SGHTA and FQGNSA. DNA for the CDR3: TGTGCCAGCAGCTTAGGACTACCTTTGATGTCGACCCAGTACTTC. Encoded protein: CASSLGLPLMSTQYF.

The chain is built from TRBV20-1 and TRBJ2-7; 9 bases match TRBD2. V lost 8 bases and J lost 3; bases outside the gene matches: 14. The CDR3 length is 15 residues. Looked up from germline, CDR1 is DFQATT and CDR2 is SNEGSKA (reference sequence). CDR3 in amino acids: CSPGGGGRAYYEQYV. CDR3 coding DNA: TGCAGTCCCGGAGGGGGCGGGAGGGCCTACTACGAGCAGTACGTC.

CDR3 in amino acids: CASSVGSEQETQYF. CDR3 bases: TGTGCCAGCAGCGTAGGGTCGGAACAAGAGACCCAGTACTTC. The gene calls are TRBV9 and TRBJ2-5; D unresolved. Germline loops: CDR1 SGDLS, CDR2 YYNGEE. With 0 bases removed from V and 2 bases from J, the gap between germline ends came to 8 bases. This CDR3 contains 14 residues. Full variable domain (rest looked up from reference TRBV9 and TRBJ2-5): DSGVTQTPKHLITATGQRVTLRCSPRSGDLSVYWYQQSLDQGLQFLIQYYNGEERAKGNILERFSAQQFPDLHSELNLSSLELGDSALYFCASSVGSEQETQYFGPGTRLLVL.

V is TRBV29-1 and J is TRBJ2-5; D gene unclear. Trimming took off 8 bases at V and 2 bases at J, with 18 bases between the two ends. The CDR3 has 14 residues. Per germline, CDR1 SQVTM and CDR2 ANQGSEA. The CDR3 sequence: CSSPGLVLQETQYF. As DNA, the CDR3 is TGCAGCTCCCCCGGTCTTGTCCTGCAAGAGACCCAGTACTTC.

This chain joins TRBV12-3 or TRBV12-4 and TRBJ2-2, with D uncertain. V was pared by 3 bases and J by 0 bases, with 5 bases between. The CDR3 has 14 amino acids. The CDR3 nucleotides read TGTGCCAGCAGTTTCCGATCGAACACCGGGGAGCTGTTTTTT. Its translation: CASSFRSNTGELFF.